These 5 T cell receptor beta chains came from one sample sequenced in a study of cytomegalovirus exposure and HLA in healthy donors. PCR was performed using 60 Vbeta and 13 Jbeta primers. The assay was immunoSEQ multiplex PCR, and TCRdb's table has in-frame clones only and misses some. The sample carries about 190,000 clones, 70% to 75% recorded once. The sample taken for sequencing was PBMCs. Receptors were obtained from a woman in her thirties in good health and CMV-seropositive.

The chain joins TRBV2 to TRBJ2-1; 9 nucleotides align to TRBD2. The J segment lost 5 bases and the V segment lost 3 bases, leaving 8 bases of the junction unmatched. This CDR3 comprises 16 residues. Per the germline V gene, CDR1 is SNHLY and CDR2 is FYNNEI. Here the CDR3 DNA reads TGTGCCAGCAGTGATCGGCTAGCGGGATATAACAATGAGCAGTTCTTC. It yields the protein CASSDRLAGYNNEQFF.

The chain uses TRBV5-6 and TRBJ2-1, with 10 bases aligning to TRBD2. The germline V gene encodes CDR1 SGHDT and CDR2 YYEEEE. V lost 0 bases to trimming and J lost 10 bases; unmatched junction nucleotides: 4. This CDR3 has 14 amino acids. CDR3 in DNA: TGTGCCAGCAGCTTGGAACTAGCGGGAACCGAGCAGTTCTTC. Protein sequence: CASSLELAGTEQFF.

CDR3 in amino acids: CASSRTPESWETQYF. Here the CDR3 DNA reads TGTGCCAGCAGCCGGACTCCAGAATCTTGGGAGACCCAGTACTTC. The chain combines TRBV5-6 with TRBJ2-5; D possibly corresponds to TRBD2 (5 bases). The CDR3 runs 15 residues. Germline-derived CDR1 and CDR2 are SGHDT and YYEEEE. Trimming took 4 bases from V and 5 from J, leaving 18 bases between them.

The chain joins TRBV2 to TRBJ1-1; TRBD1 matches at 7 bases. V was pared by 8 bases and J by 0 bases, with 3 bases of the junction left unmatched. This CDR3 spans 13 amino acids. CDR1 and CDR2 from the germline V gene are SNHLY and FYNNEI. CDR3 sequence reads: CASQGDLNTEAFF. DNA of the CDR3: TGTGCCAGCCAGGGGGACTTGAACACTGAAGCTTTCTTT.

The chain carries TRBV19 and TRBJ1-1; tentative D call: TRBD1 (5 bases). The ends were cut back, 2 bases at V and 5 bases at J, with 12 bases in the middle. The CDR3 sequence is 14 residues long. Germline loops: CDR1 LNHDA, CDR2 SQIVND (reference sequence). CDR3 in amino acids: CASSILIGATEAFF. CDR3 bases: TGTGCCAGTAGTATATTAATTGGGGCTACTGAAGCTTTCTTT.